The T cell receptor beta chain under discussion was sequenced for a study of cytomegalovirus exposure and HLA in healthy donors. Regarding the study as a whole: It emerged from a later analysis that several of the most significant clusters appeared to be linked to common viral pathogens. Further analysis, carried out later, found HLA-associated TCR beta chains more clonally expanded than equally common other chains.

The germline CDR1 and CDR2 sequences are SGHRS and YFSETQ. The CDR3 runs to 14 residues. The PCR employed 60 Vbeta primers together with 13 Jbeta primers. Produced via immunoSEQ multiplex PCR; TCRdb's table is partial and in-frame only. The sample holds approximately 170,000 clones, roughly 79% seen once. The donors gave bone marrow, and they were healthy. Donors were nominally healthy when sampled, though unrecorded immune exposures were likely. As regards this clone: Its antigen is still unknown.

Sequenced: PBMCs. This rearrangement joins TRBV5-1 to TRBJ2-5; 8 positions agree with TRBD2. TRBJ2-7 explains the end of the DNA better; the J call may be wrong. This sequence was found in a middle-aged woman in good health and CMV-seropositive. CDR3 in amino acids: CASSLAGLVYEQYF. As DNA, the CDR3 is TGCGCCAGCAGCTTGGCGGGACTAGTTTACGAGCAGTACTTC.